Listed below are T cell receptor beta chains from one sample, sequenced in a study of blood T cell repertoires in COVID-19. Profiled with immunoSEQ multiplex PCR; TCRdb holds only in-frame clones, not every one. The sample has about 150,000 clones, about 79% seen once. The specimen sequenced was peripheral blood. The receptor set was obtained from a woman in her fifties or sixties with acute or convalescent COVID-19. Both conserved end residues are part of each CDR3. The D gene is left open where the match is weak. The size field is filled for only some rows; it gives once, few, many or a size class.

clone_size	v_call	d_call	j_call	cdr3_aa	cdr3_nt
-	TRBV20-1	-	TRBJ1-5	CSASNPGLVGNQPQHF	TGCAGTGCTAGTAATCCCGGGTTGGTTGGCAATCAGCCCCAGCATTTT
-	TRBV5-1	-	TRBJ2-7	CASSWEAGGEQYF	TGCGCCAGCAGCTGGGAGGCAGGGGGTGAGCAGTACTTC
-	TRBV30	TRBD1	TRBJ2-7	CAWSGQGGIYEQYF	TGTGCCTGGAGTGGACAGGGGGGAATTTACGAGCAGTACTTC
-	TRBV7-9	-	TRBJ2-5	CASSDRGDQETQYF	TGTGCCAGCAGCGATCGCGGGGACCAAGAGACCCAGTACTTC
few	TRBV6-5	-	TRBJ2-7	CASSYLTGHEQYF	TGTGCCAGCAGTTACCTGACAGGCCACGAGCAGTACTTC
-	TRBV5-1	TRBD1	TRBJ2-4	CASSLDRGVKNIQYF	TGCGCCAGCAGCTTGGACAGGGGTGTCAAAAACATTCAGTACTTC
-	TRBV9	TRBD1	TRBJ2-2	CASSPRQGAAGELFF	TGTGCCAGCAGCCCCCGACAGGGGGCTGCCGGGGAGCTGTTTTTT
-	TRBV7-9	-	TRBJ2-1	CASSLGSGDEQFF	TGTGCCAGCAGCTTAGGATCCGGGGATGAGCAGTTCTTC
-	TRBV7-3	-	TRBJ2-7	CASSLNPGSYEQYF	TGTGCCAGCAGCTTAAACCCAGGTTCCTACGAGCAGTACTTC
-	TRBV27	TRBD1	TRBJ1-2	CASSRNRRGPYGYTF	TGTGCCAGCAGCCGAAACCGAAGGGGGCCCTATGGCTACACCTTC
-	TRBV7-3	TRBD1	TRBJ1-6	CASSPDRGYNSPLHF	TGTGCCAGCAGCCCCGACAGGGGGTATAATTCACCCCTCCACTTT
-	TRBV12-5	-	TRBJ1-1	CASGSNLQGTEAFF	TGTGCTAGTGGTTCCAATCTACAGGGAACTGAAGCTTTCTTT
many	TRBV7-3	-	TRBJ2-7	CASSLNRAGLGYEQYF	TGTGCCAGCAGCTTAAACCGGGCGGGGTTGGGCTACGAGCAGTACTTC
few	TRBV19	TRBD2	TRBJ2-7	CASSPYGRGYEQYF	TGTGCCAGTAGTCCCTACGGGAGGGGGTACGAGCAGTACTTC
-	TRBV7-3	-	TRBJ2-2	CASSLRQGGTGELFF	TGTGCCAGCAGCTTAAGGCAGGGTGGGACCGGGGAGCTGTTTTTT
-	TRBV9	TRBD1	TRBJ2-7	CASSVDTGGYEQYF	TGTGCCAGCAGCGTAGATACAGGGGGCTACGAGCAGTACTTC
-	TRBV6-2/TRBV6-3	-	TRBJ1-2	CASSYSVGAFYGYTF	TGTGCCAGCAGTTACTCGGTAGGGGCGTTTTATGGCTACACCTTC
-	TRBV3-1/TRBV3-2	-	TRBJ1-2	CASSGHTNYGYTF	TGTGCCAGCAGCGGACACACCAACTATGGCTACACCTTC
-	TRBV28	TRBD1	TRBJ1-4	CASHSSTGGDEKLFF	TGTGCCAGTCACTCGTCGACAGGGGGCGATGAAAAACTGTTTTTT
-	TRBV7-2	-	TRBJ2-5	CASSSPPRGRVTQYF	TGTGCCAGCAGCTCCCCCCCGCGCGGCCGGGTGACCCAGTACTTC
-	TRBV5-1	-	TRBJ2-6	CASSLVQKSGANVLTF	TGCGCCAGCAGCTTGGTCCAAAAATCTGGGGCCAACGTCCTGACTTTC
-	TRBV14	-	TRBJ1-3	CASSSATSRSGNTIYF	TGTGCCAGCAGCTCCGCTACTTCCCGCTCTGGAAACACCATATATTTT
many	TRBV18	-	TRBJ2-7	CASSPPQGPSEQYF	TGTGCCAGCTCACCCCCACAGGGTCCCAGCGAGCAGTACTTC
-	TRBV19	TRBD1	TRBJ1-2	CASRPGQGAGYTF	TGTGCCAGTAGACCGGGACAGGGGGCGGGCTACACCTTC
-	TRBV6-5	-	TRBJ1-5	CASSYWQGYQPQHF	TGTGCCAGCAGTTACTGGCAGGGGTACCAGCCCCAGCATTTT
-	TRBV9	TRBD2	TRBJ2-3	CASSEGLAGAGSTDTQYF	TGTGCCAGCAGCGAAGGACTAGCGGGAGCGGGGAGCACAGATACGCAGTATTTT
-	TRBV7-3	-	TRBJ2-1	CASSLTPSDEQFF	TGTGCCAGCAGCTTAACGCCTAGCGATGAGCAGTTCTTC
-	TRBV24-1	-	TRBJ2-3	CATSDSLPERGTDTQYF	TGTGCCACCAGTGATTCGTTACCCGAGCGGGGCACAGATACGCAGTATTTT
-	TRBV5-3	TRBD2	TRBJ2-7	CARSLGAGGPYEQYF	TGTGCCAGAAGCTTGGGTGCGGGAGGGCCCTACGAGCAGTACTTC
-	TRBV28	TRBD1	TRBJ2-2	CASSSGQGARTGELFF	TGTGCCAGCAGTTCAGGACAGGGGGCGCGGACCGGGGAGCTGTTTTTT
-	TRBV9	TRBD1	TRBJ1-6	CASSIRDRDSPLHF	TGTGCCAGCAGCATCCGGGACAGGGATTCACCCCTCCACTTT
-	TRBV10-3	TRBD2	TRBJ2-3	CAISGLAGEGTQYF	TGTGCCATCTCGGGACTAGCGGGAGAGGGTACGCAGTATTTT
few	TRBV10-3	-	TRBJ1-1	CAISGQGTEAFF	TGTGCCATCAGTGGGCAGGGAACTGAAGCTTTCTTT
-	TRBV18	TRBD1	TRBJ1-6	CASSPNYGTGNSPLHF	TGTGCCAGCTCACCCAATTACGGGACAGGGAATTCACCCCTCCACTTT
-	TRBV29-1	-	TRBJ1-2	CSALSRVPSYGYTF	TGCAGCGCCCTAAGTAGAGTGCCAAGCTATGGCTACACCTTC
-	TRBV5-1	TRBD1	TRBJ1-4	CASSPTGGRAEKLFF	TGCGCCAGCAGCCCGACAGGGGGCCGAGCGGAAAAACTGTTTTTT
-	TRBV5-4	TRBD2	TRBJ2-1	CASSRGGGRAGYNEQFF	TGTGCCAGCAGCCGAGGAGGCGGGAGGGCGGGTTACAATGAGCAGTTCTTC
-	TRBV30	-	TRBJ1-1	CAWSPGLPNTEAFF	TGTGCCTGGAGTCCTGGACTGCCGAACACTGAAGCTTTCTTT
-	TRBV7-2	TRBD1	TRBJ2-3	CASSGDRGSFTDTQYF	TGTGCCAGCAGCGGGGACAGGGGTTCTTTCACAGATACGCAGTATTTT
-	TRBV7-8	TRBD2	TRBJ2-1	CASSAPRRLAGGRAYNEQFF	TGTGCCAGCAGCGCCCCCCGGCGGCTAGCGGGGGGCAGGGCCTACAATGAGCAGTTCTTC
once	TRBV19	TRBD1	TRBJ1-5	CASSIKGAFNQPQHF	TGTGCCAGTAGTATAAAGGGGGCGTTTAATCAGCCCCAGCATTTT
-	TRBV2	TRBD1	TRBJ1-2	CASSEGTGTYGYTF	TGTGCCAGCAGTGAAGGGACAGGGACCTATGGCTACACCTTC
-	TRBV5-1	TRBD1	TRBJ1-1	CASSFITGETEAFF	TGCGCCAGCAGCTTCATCACAGGGGAAACTGAAGCTTTCTTT
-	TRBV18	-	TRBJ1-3	CASSPGTFVSGNTIYF	TGTGCCAGCTCACCCGGGACTTTCGTATCTGGAAACACCATATATTTT
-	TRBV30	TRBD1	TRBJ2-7	CARRDRDSYEQYF	TGTGCCAGGAGGGACAGGGATTCCTACGAGCAGTACTTC
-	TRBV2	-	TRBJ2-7	CASSEQGLEYEQYF	TGTGCCAGCAGTGAACAGGGTCTGGAATACGAGCAGTACTTC
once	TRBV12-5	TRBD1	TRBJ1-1	CASGGPGGWNTEAFF	TGTGCTAGTGGCGGACCAGGGGGCTGGAACACTGAAGCTTTCTTT
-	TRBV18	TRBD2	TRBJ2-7	CASSLHSTSGGTYEQYF	TGTGCCAGCTCACTTCACTCAACTAGCGGGGGGACCTACGAGCAGTACTTC